Included here is one TCR beta chain sequence, with context. These data originate in a study of blood T cell repertoires in COVID-19. Study in general: Samples representing acute and convalescent COVID-19 were sourced from the United States, Italy and Spain. Sources were T cells, B-cell-depleted T cells, or PBMCs; the material itself was cDNA or gDNA.

Unmatched junction bases numbered 16, after V lost 6 bases and J lost 5 bases. The V gene's germline CDR1 is LGHDT and CDR2 YNNKEL (reference sequence). This CDR3 region has 17 residues. As originally analysed: From reference gene primer amplification, estimates of nucleated cell counts were derived. Repertoires were generated with immunoSEQ multiplex PCR, while TCRdb's copy carries only in-frame clones and drops some. That table supplies the V and J calls and clone size; D and trimming were determined from the DNA. The repertoire consists of approximately 210,000 clones, with 84% occurring once and the leading ten covering around 7.3%.

This clonotype originated in a woman between 50 and 59 years old with active or convalescent COVID-19. Sequencing was done on a sample of peripheral blood. V is TRBV3-1 (or the pseudogene TRBV3-2) and J is TRBJ1-1; 9 bases align to TRBD1. In DNA form, the CDR3 reads TGTGCCAGCAGACCCTCAACAGGGGGCGCCTCCAGGACTGAAGCTTTCTTT. Translating gives CASRPSTGGASRTEAFF.